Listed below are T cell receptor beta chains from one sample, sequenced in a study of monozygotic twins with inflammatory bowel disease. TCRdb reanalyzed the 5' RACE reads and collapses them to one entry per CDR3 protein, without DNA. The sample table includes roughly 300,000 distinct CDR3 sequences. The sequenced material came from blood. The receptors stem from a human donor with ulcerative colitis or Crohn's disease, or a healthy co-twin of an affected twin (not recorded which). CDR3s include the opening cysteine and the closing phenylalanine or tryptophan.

CASSPGSGGNTEAFF,TRBV7-9,TRBJ1-1
CASSYYGTVNSPLHF,TRBV7-2,TRBJ1-6
CASSSRTVYEQYF,TRBV3-1,TRBJ2-7
CASTPGQSNTGELFF,TRBV12-3/TRBV12-4,TRBJ2-2
CAIRDQGALNIQYF,TRBV10-3,TRBJ2-4
CASRLGQGKNIQYF,TRBV12-3/TRBV12-4,TRBJ2-4
CASSTLAGRTDTQYF,TRBV6-1,TRBJ2-3
CASSGQKIYGYTF,TRBV6-2/TRBV6-3,TRBJ1-2
CAISEPGQGARADQFF,TRBV10-3,TRBJ2-1
CASSPDSLRYTEAFF,TRBV9,TRBJ1-1
CASSYAGTKPPYEQYF,TRBV6-5,TRBJ2-7
CASSLAGAKNIQYF,TRBV11-2,TRBJ2-4
CASSFSSTDTQYF,TRBV28,TRBJ2-3
CASRRLLEAEQFF,TRBV27,TRBJ2-1
CASRDDTVPQYF,TRBV2,TRBJ2-3
CASSLLGPEAEQYF,TRBV5-6,TRBJ2-7
CASSSGGIISPLHF,TRBV5-1,TRBJ1-6
CASSLGDISNQPQHF,TRBV11-2,TRBJ1-5
CSARAGGLFNTEAFF,TRBV20-1,TRBJ1-1
CATSDLGGVQPQHF,TRBV24-1,TRBJ1-5
CAWTKSYNSPLHF,TRBV30,TRBJ1-6
CASSYRTGGSYNEQFF,TRBV6-2/TRBV6-3,TRBJ2-1
CASRVGTGLDGYTF,TRBV6-1,TRBJ1-2
CASSPRASGILGEQFF,TRBV5-4,TRBJ2-1
CASRALAANSYEQYF,TRBV6-1,TRBJ2-7
CASSIFRQNTEAFF,TRBV19,TRBJ1-1
CASSLAPGPMMEQYF,TRBV12-3/TRBV12-4,TRBJ2-7
CASSTYGGQGRNSPLHF,TRBV7-2,TRBJ1-6
CATSRGAGDSPLHF,TRBV15,TRBJ1-6
CASSLVVGAGGYTF,TRBV12-3/TRBV12-4,TRBJ1-2
CASRGGGDTQYF,TRBV12-3/TRBV12-4,TRBJ2-3
CSASRDMKLVGELFF,TRBV20-1,TRBJ2-2
CAISEGSPLYEQYF,TRBV10-3,TRBJ2-7
CASSFSRDLTEQYF,TRBV27,TRBJ2-7
CASSPDGLLAKNIQYF,TRBV4-1,TRBJ2-4
CSLGGGGRHEQFF,TRBV29-1,TRBJ2-1
CASSQGRSADEKLFF,TRBV4-3,TRBJ1-4
CASSPSGNSLHSNQPQHF,TRBV18,TRBJ1-5
CASSNVGTYEQYF,TRBV7-2,TRBJ2-7
CSARDKASGGELFF,TRBV20-1,TRBJ2-2
CASSLWTSGTTDTQYF,TRBV27,TRBJ2-3